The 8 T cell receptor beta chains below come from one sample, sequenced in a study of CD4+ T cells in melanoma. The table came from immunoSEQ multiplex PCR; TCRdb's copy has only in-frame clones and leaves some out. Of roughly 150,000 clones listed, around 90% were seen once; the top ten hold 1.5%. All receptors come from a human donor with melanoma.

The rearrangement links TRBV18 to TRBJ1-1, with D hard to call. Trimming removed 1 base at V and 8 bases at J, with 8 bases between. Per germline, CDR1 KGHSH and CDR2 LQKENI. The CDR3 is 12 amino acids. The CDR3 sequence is CASSPLIGEAFF. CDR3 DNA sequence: TGTGCCAGCTCACCACTTATAGGGGAAGCTTTCTTT.

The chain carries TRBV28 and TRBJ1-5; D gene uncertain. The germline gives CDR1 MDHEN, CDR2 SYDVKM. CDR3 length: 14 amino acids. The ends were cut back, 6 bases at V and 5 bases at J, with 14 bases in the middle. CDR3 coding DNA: TGTGCCAGCAGACGCAATCTGAACTATCAGCCCCAGCATTTT. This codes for CASRRNLNYQPQHF.

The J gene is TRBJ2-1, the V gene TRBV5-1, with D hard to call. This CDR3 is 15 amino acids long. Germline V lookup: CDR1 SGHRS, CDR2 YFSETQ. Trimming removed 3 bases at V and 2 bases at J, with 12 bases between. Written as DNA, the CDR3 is TGCGCCAGCAGCTCTAATCCCGGGCCCTACAATGAGCAGTTCTTC. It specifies CASSSNPGPYNEQFF.

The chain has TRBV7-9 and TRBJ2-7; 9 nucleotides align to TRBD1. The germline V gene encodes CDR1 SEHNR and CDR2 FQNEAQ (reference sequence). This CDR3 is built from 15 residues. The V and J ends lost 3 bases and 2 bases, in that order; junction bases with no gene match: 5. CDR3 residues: CASSFTGTGTYEQYF. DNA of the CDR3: TGTGCCAGCAGCTTCACCGGGACAGGGACCTACGAGCAGTACTTC. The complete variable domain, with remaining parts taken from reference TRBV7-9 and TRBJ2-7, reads DTGVSQNPRHKITKRGQNVTFRCDPISEHNRLYWYRQTLGQGPEFLTYFQNEAQLEKSRLLSDRFSAERPKGSFSTLEIQRTEQGDSAMYLCASSFTGTGTYEQYFGPGTRLTVT.

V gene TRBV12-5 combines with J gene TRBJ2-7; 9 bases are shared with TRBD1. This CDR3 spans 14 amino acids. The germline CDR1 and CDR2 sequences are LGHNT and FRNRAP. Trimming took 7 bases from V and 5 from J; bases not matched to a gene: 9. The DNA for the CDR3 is TGTGCTAGTGCTCCGGGACAGGGCATCAACGAGCAGTACTTC. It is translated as CASAPGQGINEQYF.

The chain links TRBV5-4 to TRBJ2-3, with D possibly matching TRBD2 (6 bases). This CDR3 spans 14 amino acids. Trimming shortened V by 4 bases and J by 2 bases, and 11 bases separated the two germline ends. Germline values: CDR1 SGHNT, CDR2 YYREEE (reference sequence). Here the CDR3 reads CASSGEVPTDTQYF. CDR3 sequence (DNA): TGTGCCAGCAGCGGGGAGGTCCCCACAGATACGCAGTATTTT.

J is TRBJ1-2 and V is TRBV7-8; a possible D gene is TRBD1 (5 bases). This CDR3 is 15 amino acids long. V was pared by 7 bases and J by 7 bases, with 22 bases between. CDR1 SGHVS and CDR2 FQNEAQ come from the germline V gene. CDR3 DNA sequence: TGTGCCAGCAACGACCTAGCGACAGTGCGGGGTGGCTACACCTTC. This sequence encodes CASNDLATVRGGYTF.

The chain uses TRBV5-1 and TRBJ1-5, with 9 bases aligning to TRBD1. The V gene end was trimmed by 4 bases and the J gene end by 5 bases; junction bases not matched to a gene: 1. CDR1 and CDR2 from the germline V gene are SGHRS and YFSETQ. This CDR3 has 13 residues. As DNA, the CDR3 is TGCGCCAGCAGCAGGACAGGGGATCAGCCCCAGCATTTT. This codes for CASSRTGDQPQHF.